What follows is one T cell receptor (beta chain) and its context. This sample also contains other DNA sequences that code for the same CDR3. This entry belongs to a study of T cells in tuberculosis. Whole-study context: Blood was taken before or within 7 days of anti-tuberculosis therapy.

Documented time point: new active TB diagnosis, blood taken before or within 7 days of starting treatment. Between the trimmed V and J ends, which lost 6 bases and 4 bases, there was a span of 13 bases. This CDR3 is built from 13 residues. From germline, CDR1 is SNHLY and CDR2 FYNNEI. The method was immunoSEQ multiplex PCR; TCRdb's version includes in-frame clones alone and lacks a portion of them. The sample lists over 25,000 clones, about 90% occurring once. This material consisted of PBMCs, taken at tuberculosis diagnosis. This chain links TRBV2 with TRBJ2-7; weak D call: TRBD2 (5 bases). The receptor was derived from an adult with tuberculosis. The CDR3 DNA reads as TGTGCCAGCAGGAGGACCGGCGGGTACGAGCAGTACTTC. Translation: CASRRTGGYEQYF.